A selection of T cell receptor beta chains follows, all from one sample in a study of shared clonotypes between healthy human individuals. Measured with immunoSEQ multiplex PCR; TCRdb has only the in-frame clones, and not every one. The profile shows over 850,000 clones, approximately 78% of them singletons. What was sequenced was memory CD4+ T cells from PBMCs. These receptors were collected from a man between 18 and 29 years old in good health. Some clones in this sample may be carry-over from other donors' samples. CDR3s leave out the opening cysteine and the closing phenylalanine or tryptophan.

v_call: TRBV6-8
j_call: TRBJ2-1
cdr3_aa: ASSYSSLWRDRTYNEQF

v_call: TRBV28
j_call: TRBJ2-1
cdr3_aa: LTVPGSSYNEQF

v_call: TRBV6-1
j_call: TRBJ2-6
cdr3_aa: ASSAQGVGANVLT

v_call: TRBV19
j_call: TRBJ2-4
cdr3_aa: ASSTQAGTKLAKNIQY

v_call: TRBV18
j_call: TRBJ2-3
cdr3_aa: ASSPGLNSAGITQY

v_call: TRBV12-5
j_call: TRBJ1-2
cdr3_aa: ASGSWTGTNYGYT

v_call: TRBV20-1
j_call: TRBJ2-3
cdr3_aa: SARGSGRGY

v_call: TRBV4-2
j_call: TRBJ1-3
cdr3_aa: ASSLSISQGANTIY

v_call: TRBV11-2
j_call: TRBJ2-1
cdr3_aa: ASSLVAGTSSYNEQF

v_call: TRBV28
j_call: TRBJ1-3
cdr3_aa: ASSPESGNTIY

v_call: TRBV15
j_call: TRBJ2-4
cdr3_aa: ATSRERRTSGSDAKNIQY

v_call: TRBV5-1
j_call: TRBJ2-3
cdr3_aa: ASSPVADTQY

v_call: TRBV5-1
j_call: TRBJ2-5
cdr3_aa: ASSLNRDVLQETQY

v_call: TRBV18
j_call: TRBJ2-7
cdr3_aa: ASSPPGQASYEQY

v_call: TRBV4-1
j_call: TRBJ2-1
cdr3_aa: ASSHTLAGGPYNEQF

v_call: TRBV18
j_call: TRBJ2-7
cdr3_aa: ASSLGRRGGRGEQY

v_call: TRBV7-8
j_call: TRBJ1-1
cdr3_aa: ASSHLAQRAGEAF

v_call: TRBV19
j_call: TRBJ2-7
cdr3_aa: ASSPGHVASEQY

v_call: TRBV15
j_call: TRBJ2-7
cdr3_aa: ATSRSTGPAYEQY

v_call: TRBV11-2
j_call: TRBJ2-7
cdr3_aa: ASSGTGTGGYEQY

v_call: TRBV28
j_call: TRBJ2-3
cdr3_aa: ASSLSGLVFFTQY

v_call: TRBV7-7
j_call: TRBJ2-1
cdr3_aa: ASSLAAADYNEQF

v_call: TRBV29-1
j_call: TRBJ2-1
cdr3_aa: SVEDFVGLAGVHEQF

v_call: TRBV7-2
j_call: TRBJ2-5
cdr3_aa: ASSPQDMLGTQY

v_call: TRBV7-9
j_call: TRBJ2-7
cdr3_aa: ASSTANSVYEQY

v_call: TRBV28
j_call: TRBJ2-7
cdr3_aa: ASLLASAGSEQY

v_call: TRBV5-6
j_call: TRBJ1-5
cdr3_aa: ASSLGGGGQPQH

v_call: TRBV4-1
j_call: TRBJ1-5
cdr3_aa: ASSHQMSYSNQPQH

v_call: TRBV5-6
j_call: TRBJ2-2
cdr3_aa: ASSPVSGAGELF

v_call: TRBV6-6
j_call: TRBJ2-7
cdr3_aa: ASSYQAGGVYEQY

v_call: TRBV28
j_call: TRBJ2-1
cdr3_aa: ASSHSGRGYNEQF

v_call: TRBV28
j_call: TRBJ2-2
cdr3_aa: ASSFLTGATTGELF

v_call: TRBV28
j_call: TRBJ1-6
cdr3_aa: ASRKGRDSYNSPLH

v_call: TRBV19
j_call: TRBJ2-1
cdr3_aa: ASSTITSAKHSYNEQF

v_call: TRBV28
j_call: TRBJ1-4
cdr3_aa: ASSFFGAVNEKLF

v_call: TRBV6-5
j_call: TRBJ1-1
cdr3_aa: ASRADGGRNTEAF

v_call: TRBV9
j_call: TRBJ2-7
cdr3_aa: ASSVTDRGEQY

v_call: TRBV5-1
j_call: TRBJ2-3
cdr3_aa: ASSPEQAGTGRDTQY

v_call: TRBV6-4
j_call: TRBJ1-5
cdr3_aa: ASRGQDVGPQH